This T cell receptor beta chain was recovered during a study of cytomegalovirus exposure and HLA in healthy donors. The V and J ends lost 0 bases and 0 bases respectively, with 4 bases between them. The CDR3 is 14 residues long. The germline CDR1 and CDR2 sequences are SGHNT and YYREEE (reference sequence). 13 Jbeta primers and 60 Vbeta primers were used for the PCR. The data were produced by immunoSEQ multiplex PCR, yet TCRdb's version contains in-frame clones alone and is incomplete. The sample lists 150,000 to 200,000 clones, approximately 81% occurring once. V and J are TRBV5-4 and TRBJ1-5, with D unclear. The receptor was derived from a male donor in good health and CMV-seronegative. Specimen: PBMCs. The DNA of the CDR3 is TGTGCCAGCAGCTTGGCTTCTAGCAATCAGCCCCAGCATTTT. Protein product: CASSLASSNQPQHF.